The next 30 T cell receptor beta chains were all read from a single sample in a study of T cell repertoires in cytomegalovirus infection. TCRdb called the reads again in MiXCR, with one record for every CDR3 protein. The table has a few hundred thousand distinct CDR3 sequences, less than 25% seen once. No antigen is known for these receptors. Sequenced material: cultured PBMCs, taken from culture after CMV antigen stimulation. These receptors were taken from a human donor in good health (CMV status not recorded). Some clones in this sample may be carry-over from other donors' samples.

A remark on this clonotype: A much bigger clone sits one base away, suggesting this may be a read error. The chain links TRBV7-2 to TRBJ1-4; TRBD1 might be the D (5 bases). This CDR3 comprises 14 residues. CDR1 is SGHTA, CDR2 FQGNSA, per germline. Trimming pared 5 bases from V and 7 bases from J, leaving 14 bases between. The CDR3 sequence is CASSTGGGSEKLFF. Here the CDR3 DNA reads TGTGCCAGCAGCACCGGGGGAGGGAGTGAAAAACTGTTTTTT.

The chain is built from TRBV3-1 and TRBJ1-6, with TRBD1 matching 7 bases. V was clipped by 4 bases and J by 4 bases; unmatched bases: 4. Germline V gene sequence: CDR1 LGHDT, CDR2 YNNKEL (reference sequence). The CDR3 has 15 amino acids. The chain's CDR3 is CASSPTGTYNSPLHF. As DNA, the CDR3 is TGTGCCAGCAGCCCGACAGGGACTTATAATTCACCCCTCCACTTT.

This clonotype was observed many times. V usage is TRBV7-2 and J usage is TRBJ2-3; no firm D call. Trimming left V 4 bases short and J 0 bases short, with 14 bases between. Germline CDR1 is SGHTA and CDR2 is FQGNSA. The CDR3 is made up of 16 amino acids. The CDR3 nucleotides read TGTGCCAGCAGCTCAGCGCTTCACCCGAGCACAGATACGCAGTATTTT. It encodes CASSSALHPSTDTQYF.

This chain uses TRBV7-9 with TRBJ2-1; the D gene is possibly TRBD1 (6 bases). The length of the CDR3 is 14 residues. CDR1 and CDR2 (germline): SEHNR, FQNEAQ (reference sequence). The CDR3 DNA sequence: TGTGGTGGGGGACAAGAATACTCCTACAATGAGCAGTTCTTC. This encodes CGGGQEYSYNEQFF.

This sequence joins TRBV12-3 or TRBV12-4 and TRBJ1-1, with TRBD1 as a possible D gene (5 bases). The length of the CDR3 is 15 residues. V was trimmed by 6 bases and J by 0 bases, leaving 14 bases between them. CDR3 DNA: TGTGCCAGCAGCCTTAGACGGGGCATGAACACTGAAGCTTTCTTT. Translated: CASSLRRGMNTEAFF.

This clonotype has at least ten counts. V usage is TRBV7-8 and J usage is TRBJ1-3, with a weak D call TRBD1 (5 bases). V lost 0 bases and J lost 3, with 15 bases in between. Germline V gives CDR1 SGHVS, CDR2 FQNEAQ. This CDR3 is built from 17 residues. DNA of the CDR3: TGTGCCAGCAGCTTAGCGCGGGGGGGTTTAGGTGGAAACACCATATATTTT. Its protein is CASSLARGGLGGNTIYF.

The CDR3 nucleotides read TGTGCCACCAGTGACACGTATTGGGAGACCCAGTACTTC. It yields the protein CATSDTYWETQYF. This chain connects TRBV24-1 to TRBJ2-5; D remains unclear. The CDR3 has 13 amino acids. V lost 4 bases, J lost 5 bases, and 10 bases lay in between. Germline assignment: CDR1 KGHDR and CDR2 SFDVKD.

J is TRBJ2-7 and V is TRBV30, with 7 positions matching TRBD1. The germline V gene encodes CDR1 GTSNPN and CDR2 SVGIG (reference sequence). J gave up 5 bases and V 1 base, and 11 bases lay outside the gene matches. The CDR3 totals 15 residues. CDR3 DNA sequence: TGTGCCTGGAGTGGGGCAGGGGGTGTGGTGGACGAGCAGTACTTC. Protein: CAWSGAGGVVDEQYF.

The genes are TRBV2 and TRBJ1-4, with D possibly being TRBD1 (5 bases). Germline CDR1 and CDR2: SNHLY and FYNNEI. V was shortened by 6 bases and J by 8 bases, with 16 bases between the two germline ends. The CDR3 loop spans 14 amino acids. CDR3 nucleotides: TGTGCCAGCAGCCAACCTTCGAGGGGCGAAAAACTGTTTTTT. As protein: CASSQPSRGEKLFF.

Many counts were recorded for this clonotype. The chain recombines TRBV6-2 or TRBV6-3 with TRBJ2-5; D is perhaps TRBD1 (5 bases). This CDR3 has 18 residues. The germline CDR1 and CDR2 sequences are MNHEY and SVGEGT. V was cut by 5 bases and J by 0 bases, with 22 bases left in between. The CDR3 bases are TGTGCCAGCAGTAGAAAAATAACCTCGACAGCGTACCAAGAGACCCAGTACTTC. It translates to CASSRKITSTAYQETQYF.

This chain connects TRBV7-2 to TRBJ2-1; 13 bases match TRBD2. The trim removed 5 bases at V and 10 bases at J, leaving 8 bases unmatched. This CDR3 has 15 amino acids. Germline V gene data show CDR1 as SGHTA and CDR2 as FQGNSA. The CDR3 nucleotides are TGTGCCAGCAGCCAGACTAGCGGGAGGACTGGCGAGCAGTTCTTC. Its translation is CASSQTSGRTGEQFF.

The chain carries TRBV5-4 and TRBJ1-5; D not resolved. The CDR3 is 14 amino acids. The germline V gene encodes CDR1 SGHNT and CDR2 YYREEE (reference sequence). With 3 bases removed from V and 0 bases from J, the gap between germline ends came to 7 bases. The CDR3 sequence is CASSSGPSNQPQHF. Written as DNA, the CDR3 is TGTGCCAGCAGCTCCGGTCCTAGCAATCAGCCCCAGCATTTT.

In this sample, this clonotype turned up many times. The rearrangement uses TRBV7-2 and TRBJ1-2; D may be TRBD1 (5 bases). The CDR3 loop spans 14 amino acids. CDR1 is SGHTA and CDR2 is FQGNSA in the germline V gene. V was shortened by 3 bases and J by 4 bases, with 12 bases between the two germline ends. The CDR3 region has the DNA TGTGCCAGCAGCTTCGAGACAGCCTTCTATGGCTACACCTTC. Translating it yields CASSFETAFYGYTF.

The chain recombines TRBV11-1 with TRBJ2-1, with a weak D call TRBD2 (5 bases). The germline V gene has CDR1 SGHAT and CDR2 FQDESV (reference sequence). The CDR3 consists of 15 residues. V was pared by 5 bases and J by 4 bases, with 15 bases between. The CDR3 loop is CASSPGIAKYNEQFF. The CDR3 DNA follows: TGTGCCAGCAGCCCCGGGATCGCCAAATACAATGAGCAGTTCTTC.

The rearrangement joins TRBV12-3 or TRBV12-4 to TRBJ1-1; D unclear. V was clipped by 1 base and J by 6 bases, with 6 bases between them. The CDR3 is 12 residues long. The CDR3 here is CASSLGGPEAFF. CDR3 DNA sequence: TGTGCCAGCAGTTTAGGGGGTCCTGAAGCTTTCTTT.

The chain combines TRBV5-1 with TRBJ1-5; possible D gene TRBD1, 5 bases. The CDR3 sequence is 14 residues long. Germline CDR1 and CDR2: SGHRS and YFSETQ. V lost 4 bases and J lost 7, with 15 bases in between. CDR3 sequence reads: CASSLGTMGQPQHF. CDR3 in DNA: TGCGCCAGCAGCCTGGGGACGATGGGGCAGCCCCAGCATTTT.

This clonotype has at least ten counts. The V call is TRBV7-2, the J call TRBJ1-5; D gene ambiguous. The V gene lost 7 bases and the J gene lost 5 bases, with 9 bases spanning the gap. The V gene's germline CDR1 is SGHTA and CDR2 FQGNSA. The CDR3 length is 12 residues. The CDR3 here is CASTTGYQPQHF. CDR3 nucleotides: TGTGCCAGCACTACCGGATATCAGCCCCAGCATTTT.

V and J are TRBV11-2 and TRBJ1-4; the match to TRBD1 covers 8 bases. Looked up from germline, CDR1 is SGHAT and CDR2 is FQNNGV. This CDR3 has 14 residues. V lost 4 bases, J lost 5 bases, and 3 bases stayed unmatched. As DNA, the CDR3 is TGTGCCAGCAGCTCAGGGGGCAGGAATGAAAAACTGTTTTTT. Its translation: CASSSGGRNEKLFF.

This clonotype appeared many times. V and J are TRBV6-1 and TRBJ2-5; D perhaps matches TRBD1 (5 bases). The CDR3 extends over 16 amino acids. Germline CDR1 MNHNS, CDR2 SASEGT. V was trimmed by 7 bases and J by 1 base, leaving 19 bases between them. The chain's CDR3 is CASNEFASTAQETQYF. The CDR3, as DNA: TGTGCCAGCAACGAATTTGCCTCGACAGCCCAAGAGACCCAGTACTTC.

Ten or more counts support this clonotype. The chain links TRBV12-3 or TRBV12-4 to TRBJ2-1; 14 positions agree with TRBD2. The CDR3 is 16 amino acids. V lost 5 bases and J lost 9; bases outside the gene matches: 9. The DNA of the CDR3 is TGTGCCAGCAGTCCCCTGACTAGCGGGAGGGCCCTTGAGCAGTTCTTC. Amino acid sequence: CASSPLTSGRALEQFF.

This clonotype was recorded at least ten times. The chain couples TRBV4-2 to TRBJ2-7; 14 bases fit TRBD2. The germline gives CDR1 LGHNA, CDR2 YNFKEQ. Germline trimming cut 4 bases from V and 7 bases from J; bases unmatched to any gene: 9. The CDR3 has 16 residues. In nucleotides, the CDR3 is TGTGCCAGCAGCCCCCTGGGACTAGCGGGAGATCGTGAGCAGTACTTC. Translation gives CASSPLGLAGDREQYF.

This clonotype was counted only a few times. The chain uses TRBV7-9 and TRBJ1-4; D perhaps matches TRBD1 (5 bases). Trimming stripped 6 bases from V and 8 bases from J, with 22 bases between. Germline loops: CDR1 SEHNR, CDR2 FQNEAQ (reference sequence). The CDR3 is made up of 16 amino acids. Here the CDR3 DNA reads TGTGCCAGCAGTTCCGACACGCGGCAGGGTGGGGAAAAACTGTTTTTT. As protein: CASSSDTRQGGEKLFF. Full variable domain (outside the CDR3, taken from reference TRBV7-9 and TRBJ1-4): DTGVSQNPRHKITKRGQNVTFRCDPISEHNRLYWYRQTLGQGPEFLTYFQNEAQLEKSRLLSDRFSAERPKGSFSTLEIQRTEQGDSAMYLCASSSDTRQGGEKLFFGSGTQLSVL.

This clonotype was counted only a few times. This rearrangement joins TRBV6-1 to TRBJ1-4; 9 bases map to TRBD1. The CDR3 length is 15 residues. The germline V gene has CDR1 MNHNS and CDR2 SASEGT. With V trimmed by 6 bases and J by 5 bases, 7 bases remained unmatched. The CDR3 nucleotides read TGTGCCAGCAGACCTCATACAGGGGGCAATGAAAAACTGTTTTTT. Translating gives CASRPHTGGNEKLFF.

The chain recombines TRBV7-2 with TRBJ2-2, with a weak D call TRBD1 (6 bases). The CDR3 is 13 residues long. V was cut by 5 bases and J by 5 bases, with 9 bases left in between. Germline V gives CDR1 SGHTA, CDR2 FQGNSA. CDR3 sequence (DNA): TGTGCCAGCAGCATACAGGGAACCGGGGAGCTGTTTTTT. Protein product: CASSIQGTGELFF. Full variable domain (remainder filled in from reference TRBV7-2 and TRBJ2-2): GAGVSQSPSNKVTEKGKDVELRCDPISGHTALYWYRQSLGQGLEFLIYFQGNSAPDKSGLPSDRFSAERTGGSVSTLTIQRTQQEDSAVYLCASSIQGTGELFFGEGSRLTVL.

This clonotype was observed a few times. The rearrangement uses TRBV7-2 and TRBJ2-5, with D unclear. The germline V gene has CDR1 SGHTA and CDR2 FQGNSA. CDR3 size: 14 residues. V lost 3 bases to trimming and J lost 1 base, with 9 bases between them. The chain's CDR3 is CASSLMITQETQYF. CDR3 nucleotide sequence: TGTGCCAGCAGCTTGATGATTACCCAAGAGACCCAGTACTTC.

This chain links TRBV6-2 or TRBV6-3 with TRBJ1-5; no definite D call. Germline V CDR1 and CDR2: MNHEY, SVGEGT. This CDR3 is built from 14 residues. The V end was cut by 6 bases, the J end by 6 bases, with 15 bases between. CDR3 sequence reads: CASSDPPNIQPQHF. The CDR3 DNA reads as TGTGCCAGCAGCGACCCACCGAACATTCAGCCCCAGCATTTT.

This clonotype was recorded many times. This chain connects TRBV28 to TRBJ1-1; D call uncertain. CDR1 is MDHEN and CDR2 is SYDVKM in the germline V gene. This CDR3 comprises 13 residues. Trimming removed 5 bases at V and 1 base at J, with 8 bases between. The CDR3, as DNA: TGTGCCAGCAGTCAAGGGTGGAACACTGAAGCTTTCTTT. Translating it yields CASSQGWNTEAFF. Filled out from reference TRBV28 and TRBJ1-1, the complete variable domain reads DVKVTQSSRYLVKRTGEKVFLECVQDMDHENMFWYRQDPGLGLRLIYFSYDVKMKEKGDIPEGYSVSREKKERFSLILESASTNQTSMYLCASSQGWNTEAFFGQGTRLTVV.

This clonotype was recorded a few times. This rearrangement joins TRBV7-9 to TRBJ2-3, with 9 positions matching TRBD2. Looked up from germline, CDR1 is SEHNR and CDR2 is FQNEAQ (reference sequence). This CDR3 has 17 amino acids. The trim removed 5 bases at V and 0 bases at J, leaving 9 bases unmatched. CDR3 coding DNA: TGTGCCAGCAGCCACCCATCTAGCGGGACTAGCACAGATACGCAGTATTTT. As protein: CASSHPSSGTSTDTQYF.

The J gene is TRBJ2-3, the V gene TRBV7-9, with D unresolved. This CDR3 spans 13 amino acids. Germline V gene lookup returns CDR1 SEHNR and CDR2 FQNEAQ (reference sequence). V was pared by 6 bases and J by 4 bases, with 11 bases between. CDR3 protein: CASSPLGADTQYF. The CDR3 nucleotides are TGTGCCAGCAGTCCCCTCGGCGCAGATACGCAGTATTTT.

In its sample, this clonotype was seen many times. CDR3 protein: CASSGSPIGARLYF. The CDR3 nucleotides are TGTGCCAGCAGCGGAAGCCCGATTGGCGCACGGCTGTACTTC. The rearrangement joins TRBV7-8 to TRBJ2-7; D gene uncertain. V lost 5 bases to trimming and J lost 12 bases, with 23 bases between them. The V gene's germline CDR1 is SGHVS and CDR2 FQNEAQ. This CDR3 has 14 residues.